A selection of T cell receptor beta chains follows, all from one sample in a study of blood T cell repertoires in COVID-19. Assay used: immunoSEQ multiplex PCR; TCRdb lists only in-frame clones, some missing. The sample contains around 160,000 clones, approximately 79% of which appear only once. The specimen sequenced was peripheral blood. The receptors were gathered from a woman of 80 years or more with acute or convalescent COVID-19. The CDR3 runs from the conserved cysteine through the conserved F or W. The D gene is left open where the match is weak. Size tells how often a clone was seen (once, few, many) or the class of an expanded clone, and some rows leave it out.

TRBD1	15	TRBV19	.	TRBJ1-1	TGTGCCAGTAGTAACCCCGACAGGGGGCGAACTGAAGCTTTCTTT	CASSNPDRGRTEAFF
TRBD1	18	TRBV5-1	once	TRBJ2-1	TGCGCCAGCAGCTTGGCCCTGCTTGGGACAGGGCCCTACAATGAGCAGTTCTTC	CASSLALLGTGPYNEQFF
TRBD1	15	TRBV18	.	TRBJ2-1	TGTGCCAGCTCACCCTGGACAGGTTCTATCAATGAGCAGTTCTTC	CASSPWTGSINEQFF
TRBD1	12	TRBV6-6	.	TRBJ2-4	TGTGCCAGCAGTTCGTACAGGGGCATTCAGTACTTC	CASSSYRGIQYF
TRBD1	10	TRBV29-1	.	TRBJ1-2	TGCAGCGACAGGGGATATGGCTACACCTTC	CSDRGYGYTF
.	13	TRBV13	.	TRBJ1-4	TGTGCCAGCAGCTCACGGGGGACTGAAAAACTGTTTTTT	CASSSRGTEKLFF
.	13	TRBV6-5	.	TRBJ1-5	TGTGCCAGTATTCTACAGGGTTTTCAGCCCCAGCATTTT	CASILQGFQPQHF
TRBD2	18	TRBV3-1/TRBV3-2	.	TRBJ2-1	TGTGCCAGCAGCCAAGGGCTAGCGGGGGGCCCCCCCTACAATGAGCAGTTCTTC	CASSQGLAGGPPYNEQFF
TRBD1	19	TRBV28	.	TRBJ2-3	TGTGCCAGCAGCTCTCCCTTGAGGTTGACAGGGGGTTACAGAGATACGCAGTATTTT	CASSSPLRLTGGYRDTQYF
.	13	TRBV10-3	once	TRBJ2-7	TGTGCCGCCAGCCCGGGCGGGTCTCTGGAGCAGTACTTC	CAASPGGSLEQYF
.	13	TRBV5-6	.	TRBJ2-3	TGTGCCAGCAGCTTTGGGCTAACTGATACGCAGTATTTT	CASSFGLTDTQYF
TRBD1	16	TRBV28	.	TRBJ1-6	TGTGCCAGCAGTCTGACAGGGGTTATGGATAATTCACCCCTCCACTTT	CASSLTGVMDNSPLHF
TRBD2	16	TRBV27	.	TRBJ2-1	TGTGCCAGCAGTTTAAAGACTAGCGGGAGTACCCGTGAGCAGTTCTTC	CASSLKTSGSTREQFF
TRBD1	15	TRBV5-1	.	TRBJ1-6	TGCGCCAGCAGCCAGGGACAGCATTATAATTCACCCCTCCACTTT	CASSQGQHYNSPLHF
TRBD2	19	TRBV23-1	.	TRBJ2-5	TGCGCCAGCAGTCAATCTGGGCCTAGCGGGGGGGCCGTTCAAGAGACCCAGTACTTC	CASSQSGPSGGAVQETQYF
.	13	TRBV28	.	TRBJ1-1	TGTGCCAGCAGACAGGTGGTGGACACTGAAGCTTTCTTT	CASRQVVDTEAFF
.	15	TRBV6-6	.	TRBJ2-5	TGTGCCAGCAGTTTTGTCCCGACAGTACAAGAGACCCAGTACTTC	CASSFVPTVQETQYF
TRBD1	19	TRBV4-2	once	TRBJ1-4	TGTGCCAGCAGCCAGGCAACAGGGGGAGGGGACGGGTGGGATGAAAAACTGTTTTTT	CASSQATGGGDGWDEKLFF
TRBD1	17	TRBV10-3	few	TRBJ1-5	TGTGCCATCAAGCGGTGGACAGGGGAATCGAGCAATCAGCCCCAGCATTTT	CAIKRWTGESSNQPQHF
.	15	TRBV7-9	.	TRBJ1-6	TGTGCCAGCAGCCCCATGGGGGGAAAAGATTCACCCCTCCACTTT	CASSPMGGKDSPLHF
TRBD1	15	TRBV4-1	.	TRBJ1-4	TGCGCCAGCAGGCAAATACAGGGGGCGCGGGAAAAACTGTTTTTT	CASRQIQGAREKLFF
TRBD2	17	TRBV7-3	.	TRBJ2-2	TGTGCCAGCAGGGTCACTGGCGGGGGGACGAACACCGGGGAGCTGTTTTTT	CASRVTGGGTNTGELFF
TRBD1	15	TRBV18	.	TRBJ1-3	TGTGCCAGCTCACCACGGGCAGGGGGCGGAAACACCATATATTTT	CASSPRAGGGNTIYF
.	15	TRBV4-1	.	TRBJ2-7	TGCGCCAGCAGCCTTCTTTCCGGGAGCTCCTACGAGCAGTACTTC	CASSLLSGSSYEQYF
.	15	TRBV3-1/TRBV3-2	few	TRBJ2-1	TGTGCCAGCAGCCAAACGCCGAGCTCCTACAATGAGCAGTTCTTC	CASSQTPSSYNEQFF
TRBD1	14	TRBV28	.	TRBJ1-1	TGTGCCAGCAGCCTGGACAGGGGGCCCACTGAAGCTTTCTTT	CASSLDRGPTEAFF
TRBD2	16	TRBV7-9	.	TRBJ2-3	TGTGCCAGCAGCTTGTTGCCTAGCGGAGCCACAGATACGCAGTATTTT	CASSLLPSGATDTQYF
TRBD1	16	TRBV27	once	TRBJ2-7	TGTGCCAGCAGCCCACTAGGACAGGGGGCTCGGTACGAGCAGTACTTC	CASSPLGQGARYEQYF
.	14	TRBV7-2	.	TRBJ2-5	TGTGCCAGCAGCTTAGGCGGGTCCCAAGAGACCCAGTACTTC	CASSLGGSQETQYF
.	16	TRBV5-1	.	TRBJ2-7	TGCGCCAGCAGAGCCCTCCCAGGCAGGGGTATCTACGAGCAGTACTTC	CASRALPGRGIYEQYF
TRBD1	16	TRBV5-4	many	TRBJ1-2	TGTGCCAGCAGCACGGGACAGGGGGCCGTCAGCTATGGCTACACCTTC	CASSTGQGAVSYGYTF
.	12	TRBV18	once	TRBJ2-3	TGTGCCAGCTCATGGGAGTCAGATACGCAGTATTTT	CASSWESDTQYF
.	13	TRBV19	.	TRBJ2-7	TGTGCCAGTAGTATAAAGGAGGCCTACGAGCAGTACTTC	CASSIKEAYEQYF
TRBD1	13	TRBV5-4	.	TRBJ2-1	TGTGCCAGCAGCTGGGCCAGGGGGAATGAGCAGTTCTTC	CASSWARGNEQFF
TRBD1	15	TRBV5-6	.	TRBJ1-6	TGTGCCAGCAGCGAAACGGGACAGGGAAGGTCACCCCTCCACTTT	CASSETGQGRSPLHF
TRBD2	15	TRBV10-2	few	TRBJ2-2	TGCGCCGGGACTAGCGGGAGGAAAAATCTCGGGGAGCTGTTTTTT	CAGTSGRKNLGELFF
TRBD1	15	TRBV2	.	TRBJ2-1	TGTGCCAGCTCCCCGGACAGGGGCGGGTACAATGAGCAGTTCTTC	CASSPDRGGYNEQFF
.	15	TRBV27	.	TRBJ1-2	TGTGCCAGCAGTTTTTTCGGGGAGGTTGGCTATGGCTACACCTTC	CASSFFGEVGYGYTF
TRBD1	15	TRBV6-6	.	TRBJ2-1	TGTGCCAGCAGGTCCGACAGGGGCGAGTACAATGAGCAGTTCTTC	CASRSDRGEYNEQFF
.	13	TRBV12-5	.	TRBJ2-3	TGTGCTAGTGGCCTATCACAGGTTGATACGCAGTATTTT	CASGLSQVDTQYF
.	16	TRBV5-6	.	TRBJ2-7	TGTGCCAGCAGCTTGTCGAGGACTGGACGCTCCTACGAGCAGTACTTC	CASSLSRTGRSYEQYF
TRBD1	16	TRBV11-2	.	TRBJ2-7	TGTGCCAGCAGCTTAGGTCCCGGGACAGCAGCCTACGAGCAGTACTTC	CASSLGPGTAAYEQYF
TRBD2	17	TRBV28	.	TRBJ2-1	TGTGCCAGCAGTTGGAGGCGGGAGACCCACTTTTACAATGAGCAGTTCTTC	CASSWRRETHFYNEQFF
TRBD1	16	TRBV15	.	TRBJ2-1	TGTGCCACCAGCAGAGCCGGGACAGGGGGCCGAAATGAGCAGTTCTTC	CATSRAGTGGRNEQFF
.	13	TRBV10-3	.	TRBJ2-7	TGTGCCATCAAGGGAGATGGGATTGGGGAGCAGTACTTC	CAIKGDGIGEQYF